These 8 T cell receptor beta chains came from one sample sequenced in a study of T cells in Graves' hyperthyroidism and ophthalmopathy (dated by TCRdb to between 2018 and 2021). Library preparation was by multiplex PCR. TCRdb names Illumina HiSeq 2000 as the instrument used. The TCR beta CDR3 regions were amplified from RNA transcripts. For the first round of RT-PCR on the TCR CDR3, the HTBI primer set was used together with the Qiagen OneStep RT-PCR kit. The raw public reads went through TCRdb reprocessing: fastp at Q25, MiXCR clone calling, in-frame beta chains kept. Every CDR3 protein is listed once, alongside the most common genes and DNA of its rows. The sample contains over 300,000 distinct CDR3 sequences, about an eighth of them found a single time. The top ten clones comprise 34% of the sample. Sequencing was carried out using blood. The receptors were sampled from a woman aged 40 to 55 with Graves' ophthalmopathy.

This clonotype has only a few counts. The junction departs from the called germline gene at one end, perhaps through a read error. The rearrangement links TRBV15 to TRBJ2-2, with D tentatively TRBD2 (5 bases). The CDR3 has 14 residues. CDR1 is LNHNV, CDR2 YYDKDF, per germline (reference sequence). Written as DNA, the CDR3 is TGTGCCACCAGCAGAAGTCAAAACACCGGGGAGTTGTTTTTT. The encoded protein is CATSRSQNTGELFF.

The J gene is TRBJ2-2, the V gene TRBV10-1; maybe TRBD2 (6 bases). Trimming stripped 2 bases from V and 11 bases from J, with 12 bases between. The CDR3 length is 13 residues. Germline V gives CDR1 WNHNN, CDR2 SYGVQD (reference sequence). The CDR3 nucleotides are TGCGCCAGCAGTGAGGTTGGGGGGACCGAGCTGTTTTTT. Protein product: CASSEVGGTELFF.

At least ten counts were recorded for this clonotype. Here the CDR3 reads CSARSLAHEQYF. CDR3 nucleotide sequence: TGCAGTGCTAGAAGTTTGGCCCACGAGCAGTACTTC. This chain connects TRBV20-1 to TRBJ2-7, with D unclear. V lost 2 bases and J 5 bases, leaving 10 bases between the germline ends. The CDR3 extends over 12 amino acids. The germline V gene encodes CDR1 DFQATT and CDR2 SNEGSKA (reference sequence).

Ten or more counts support this clonotype. The gene calls are TRBV7-9 and TRBJ2-7, with 11 bases lining up with TRBD2. The germline CDR1 and CDR2 sequences are SEHNR and FQNEAQ (reference sequence). The length of the CDR3 is 17 residues. The ends lost 5 bases at V and 2 bases at J; junction bases unmatched: 11. The CDR3 nucleotides read TGTGCCAGCAGCCGATTACTTGGGACTAGCGGCACCTACGAGCAGTACTTC. Its translation is CASSRLLGTSGTYEQYF.

This clonotype was seen more than once but under ten times. The J gene is TRBJ1-1, the V gene TRBV20-1; D not certain. Trimming shortened V by 3 bases and J by 4 bases, and 15 bases separated the two germline ends. The CDR3 spans 14 residues. Germline loops: CDR1 DFQATT, CDR2 SNEGSKA (reference sequence). CDR3 amino acids: CSARGDIRFTEAFF. The CDR3 coding sequence is TGCAGTGCTAGGGGAGATATAAGATTCACTGAAGCTTTCTTT.

This clonotype was seen at least ten times. The V and J genes are TRBV7-9 and TRBJ2-1; D unresolved. The CDR3 loop spans 15 amino acids. The V end was cut by 1 base, the J end by 7 bases, with 14 bases between. CDR1 SEHNR and CDR2 FQNEAQ come from the germline V gene (reference sequence). The CDR3 protein is CASSLVQVVKNEQFF. Written as DNA, the CDR3 is TGTGCCAGCAGCTTAGTCCAAGTTGTCAAGAATGAGCAGTTCTTC.

This clonotype was detected ten times or more. The chain combines TRBV6-1 with TRBJ2-7; D is perhaps TRBD2 (6 bases). Germline lookup yields CDR1 MNHNS and CDR2 SASEGT. The CDR3 totals 15 residues. Trimming shortened V by 5 bases and J by 5 bases, and 19 bases separated the two germline ends. CDR3 amino acids: CASSSLTGVTNEQYF. The CDR3 DNA reads TGTGCCAGCAGTTCTCTGACGGGGGTTACCAACGAGCAGTACTTC.

This clonotype was seen repeatedly, ten times or more. V is TRBV20-1 and J is TRBJ2-5; TRBD2 is a possible D gene (6 bases). The CDR3 contains 14 residues. Between the trimmed V and J ends, which lost 0 bases and 1 base, there was a span of 9 bases. CDR1 and CDR2 from the germline V gene are DFQATT and SNEGSKA (reference sequence). This CDR3 is CSARDGLTQETQYF. The CDR3 DNA reads as TGCAGTGCTAGAGACGGACTAACCCAAGAGACCCAGTACTTC.